These 17 T cell receptor beta chains originate from one sample sequenced in a study of T-cell reconstitution after alpha-beta-depleted transplantation in children. Unique molecular identifiers were built into the TCRbeta library. Using its own MiXCR run on the PCR reads, TCRdb lists one record per CDR3 protein. The sample includes approximately 110,000 distinct CDR3 sequences, 20% to 25% of them seen just once. The sample in question was PBMCs, mostly from graft donor cells, obtained 180 days after TCRalphabeta/CD19-depleted stem cell transplant. These receptors originate from a male patient aged 2 to 9 who had a stem cell transplant for chronic granulomatous disease, so the T cells may come from the graft donor.

This clonotype was seen repeatedly, ten times or more. The genes are TRBV18 and TRBJ1-5; D not resolved. The CDR3 covers 12 residues. Germline-derived CDR1 and CDR2 are KGHSH and LQKENI. V lost 1 base and J lost 10, with 8 bases in between. CDR3 sequence: CASSPQVGPQHF. In DNA, the CDR3 is TGTGCCAGCTCACCACAGGTGGGTCCCCAGCATTTT.

This clonotype turned up a few times. The chain uses TRBV4-2 and TRBJ2-1, with 11 bases fitting TRBD2. The CDR3 covers 17 residues. Unmatched junction bases numbered 5, after V lost 2 bases and J lost 2 bases. Per germline, CDR1 LGHNA and CDR2 YNFKEQ. CDR3 residues: CASSQPGTSGPYNEQFF. CDR3 nucleotide sequence: TGTGCCAGCAGCCAACCCGGGACTAGCGGCCCCTACAATGAGCAGTTCTTC.

V is TRBV29-1 and J is TRBJ2-5; 9 bases fit TRBD2. Germline CDR1 reads SQVTM; CDR2 reads ANQGSEA. J gave up 3 bases and V 5 bases, and 4 bases lay outside the gene matches. The CDR3 length is 13 residues. In DNA, the CDR3 is TGCAGCGTTTTGCGGGGGGGAGAAGAGACCCAGTACTTC. Amino acids: CSVLRGGEETQYF.

The table lists this clonotype with many counts. V is TRBV5-1 and J is TRBJ2-3, with a weak D call TRBD2 (6 bases). Per the germline V gene, CDR1 is SGHRS and CDR2 is YFSETQ. V dropped 4 bases and J dropped 6 bases, with 21 bases sitting between them. This CDR3 comprises 16 residues. The CDR3 protein is CASSALGTLGVDTQYF. Here the CDR3 DNA reads TGCGCCAGCAGCGCGTTAGGGACTCTGGGGGTGGATACGCAGTATTTT.

This clonotype was seen a handful of times. The V call is TRBV20-1, the J call TRBJ2-1; perhaps TRBD2 as D (6 bases). The CDR3 has 15 residues. Germline CDR1 DFQATT, CDR2 SNEGSKA (reference sequence). V was trimmed by 0 bases and J by 2 bases, leaving 11 bases between them. The CDR3 protein is CSARDYGSPYNEQFF. The CDR3 DNA sequence: TGCAGTGCTAGAGATTACGGGAGCCCCTACAATGAGCAGTTCTTC.

This clonotype appeared a few times. The V call is TRBV12-3 or TRBV12-4, the J call TRBJ2-7; TRBD1 aligns across 10 bases. The CDR3 sequence is 15 residues long. Trimming at V came to 5 bases and at J to 5 bases, leaving 9 bases not matched to a gene. The CDR3 sequence: CASSLPGQGIDEQYF. CDR3 bases: TGTGCCAGCAGTCTCCCGGGACAGGGGATCGACGAGCAGTACTTC.

This clonotype occurred a few times. The CDR3 DNA is TGTGCCAGCAGTTACTCGCTTCCGGGAAGGGGGTACGAGCAGTACTTC. Translation gives CASSYSLPGRGYEQYF. The gene calls are TRBV6-5 and TRBJ2-7; possibly TRBD1 for D (6 bases). Deletions cut 0 bases from V and 4 bases from J, with 16 bases between. This CDR3 is built from 16 residues. CDR1 and CDR2 (germline): MNHEY, SVGAGI.

V is TRBV20-1 and J is TRBJ1-2, with D possibly being TRBD1 (5 bases). V shed 3 bases and J shed 7 bases, with 15 bases lying between them. Germline loops: CDR1 DFQATT, CDR2 SNEGSKA (reference sequence). This CDR3 is built from 13 residues. Here the CDR3 reads CSASLPGRGGYTF. In nucleotides, the CDR3 is TGCAGTGCTAGTCTTCCAGGGAGGGGTGGCTACACCTTC.

The V and J genes are TRBV7-2 and TRBJ1-3; D is undetermined. Trimming stripped 1 base from V and 0 bases from J, with 7 bases between. The CDR3 has 15 residues. Germline loops: CDR1 SGHTA, CDR2 FQGNSA. The CDR3 DNA reads as TGTGCCAGCAGCTTAGACACCCACTCTGGAAACACCATATATTTT. Its protein product is CASSLDTHSGNTIYF.

This clonotype was seen at least ten times. The V call is TRBV15, the J call TRBJ1-5; D is perhaps TRBD1 (6 bases). The CDR3 spans 15 residues. Germline V gives CDR1 LNHNV, CDR2 YYDKDF (reference sequence). Trimming shortened V by 0 bases and J by 4 bases, and 10 bases separated the two germline ends. For the CDR3, the DNA is TGTGCCACCAGCAGAGAGGACAGATTAAATCAGCCCCAGCATTTT. Its translation: CATSREDRLNQPQHF.

This clonotype has ten or more counts. V gene TRBV24-1 combines with J gene TRBJ2-2; TRBD1 matches 8 bases. The V segment lost 5 bases and the J segment 2 bases; nucleotides outside the gene matches: 3. Per germline, CDR1 KGHDR and CDR2 SFDVKD. The CDR3 runs 15 residues. As DNA, the CDR3 is TGTGCCACCAGTGGGGCAGGGGGCAACACCGGGGAGCTGTTTTTT. Protein product: CATSGAGGNTGELFF.

The chain recombines TRBV29-1 with TRBJ2-4; D unclear. Trimming took 2 bases from V and 5 from J, leaving 4 bases between them. The CDR3 runs to 11 residues. Germline lookup yields CDR1 SQVTM and CDR2 ANQGSEA. CDR3 in DNA: TGCAGCGTTGAATACCAAAACATTCAGTACTTC. Residues: CSVEYQNIQYF.

This clonotype came up many times. This chain connects TRBV20-1 to TRBJ2-2; unclear D gene. Germline lookup yields CDR1 DFQATT and CDR2 SNEGSKA (reference sequence). V shed 3 bases and J shed 7 bases, with 12 bases lying between them. The CDR3 is 13 residues long. In DNA, the CDR3 is TGCAGTGCTAGGTCGCAGTTTGGCGGGGAGCTGTTTTTT. This codes for CSARSQFGGELFF.

This clonotype was detected many times. The chain uses TRBV20-1 and TRBJ2-7; 9 bases agree with TRBD2. V shed 3 bases and J 6 bases; nucleotides not matched to a gene: 9. This CDR3 is 14 amino acids long. The germline V gene encodes CDR1 DFQATT and CDR2 SNEGSKA (reference sequence). The CDR3 is CSASSSGVVTEQYF. CDR3 in DNA: TGCAGTGCTAGTTCTAGCGGGGTGGTCACCGAGCAGTACTTC.

V usage is TRBV15 and J usage is TRBJ2-3; the D is unclear. Trimming stripped 2 bases from V and 1 base from J, with 7 bases between. CDR1 and CDR2 (germline): LNHNV, YYDKDF (reference sequence). This CDR3 has 14 residues. The CDR3 DNA reads as TGTGCCACCAGCAGAAGAGGAGGCACAGATACGCAGTATTTT. This sequence encodes CATSRRGGTDTQYF.

This chain links TRBV29-1 with TRBJ2-2, with D perhaps TRBD1 (6 bases). Trimming took off 4 bases at V and 8 bases at J, with 11 bases between the two ends. This CDR3 is 12 amino acids long. The germline CDR1 and CDR2 sequences are SQVTM and ANQGSEA. The CDR3 here is CSVGDTLGELFF. DNA for the CDR3: TGCAGCGTTGGGGACACGCTTGGGGAGCTGTTTTTT.

The gene calls are TRBV13 and TRBJ1-2; no definite D call. Germline loops: CDR1 PRHDT, CDR2 FYEKMQ (reference sequence). V was clipped by 4 bases and J by 4 bases, with 16 bases between them. The CDR3 loop spans 15 amino acids. The CDR3 DNA is TGTGCCAGCAGCTCACAAGCCAACCCTCCCTATGGCTACACCTTC. Translating it yields CASSSQANPPYGYTF.